This T cell receptor beta chain appears in the sequencing data of a study of radiation and T cells in renal cell carcinoma. On the study more broadly: Nephrectomy followed 15 Gy stereotactic body radiation by 4 weeks.

Generated by immunoSEQ multiplex PCR, the TCRdb table keeps only in-frame clones and is missing some. Here the sample spans roughly 130,000 clones, approximately 90% being singletons. Germline V gene data show CDR1 as MDHEN and CDR2 as SYDVKM. V dropped 3 bases and J dropped 4; count of bases not matched to a gene: 5. This CDR3 has 14 residues. Stated time point: blood 2 weeks post-SBRT. As to treatment: 15 Gy SBRT to primary tumor, nephrectomy 4 weeks later. The tumor was a clear cell renal cell carcinoma. Turning to this clone: Its antigen is unidentified.

Study outcomes and limitations: Without pretreatment biopsies, baseline tumor clonotype presence was undetermined. From baseline, blood top tumor clonotypes peaked at 2 weeks post-radiation.

The chain recombines TRBV28 with TRBJ1-2, with 7 nucleotides matching TRBD1. The starting material was blood, obtained from a patient whose treatment included radiotherapy and nephrectomy. The source of this sequence is a woman in her sixties or seventies with renal cell carcinoma. The CDR3 DNA follows: TGTGCCAGCAGTTTCGAGGGGGCGCCCTATGGCTACACCTTC. It codes for CASSFEGAPYGYTF.